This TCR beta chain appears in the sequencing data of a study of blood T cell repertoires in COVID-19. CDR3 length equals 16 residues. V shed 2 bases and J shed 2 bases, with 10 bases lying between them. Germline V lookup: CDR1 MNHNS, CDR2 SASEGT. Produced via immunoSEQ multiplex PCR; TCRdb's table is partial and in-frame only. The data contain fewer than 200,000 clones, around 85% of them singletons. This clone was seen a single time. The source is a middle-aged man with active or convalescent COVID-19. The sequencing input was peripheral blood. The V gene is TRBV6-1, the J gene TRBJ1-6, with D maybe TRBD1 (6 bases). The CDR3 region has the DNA TGTGCCAGCAGTGAAACAGGGCACACCTATAATTCACCCCTCCACTTT. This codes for CASSETGHTYNSPLHF.